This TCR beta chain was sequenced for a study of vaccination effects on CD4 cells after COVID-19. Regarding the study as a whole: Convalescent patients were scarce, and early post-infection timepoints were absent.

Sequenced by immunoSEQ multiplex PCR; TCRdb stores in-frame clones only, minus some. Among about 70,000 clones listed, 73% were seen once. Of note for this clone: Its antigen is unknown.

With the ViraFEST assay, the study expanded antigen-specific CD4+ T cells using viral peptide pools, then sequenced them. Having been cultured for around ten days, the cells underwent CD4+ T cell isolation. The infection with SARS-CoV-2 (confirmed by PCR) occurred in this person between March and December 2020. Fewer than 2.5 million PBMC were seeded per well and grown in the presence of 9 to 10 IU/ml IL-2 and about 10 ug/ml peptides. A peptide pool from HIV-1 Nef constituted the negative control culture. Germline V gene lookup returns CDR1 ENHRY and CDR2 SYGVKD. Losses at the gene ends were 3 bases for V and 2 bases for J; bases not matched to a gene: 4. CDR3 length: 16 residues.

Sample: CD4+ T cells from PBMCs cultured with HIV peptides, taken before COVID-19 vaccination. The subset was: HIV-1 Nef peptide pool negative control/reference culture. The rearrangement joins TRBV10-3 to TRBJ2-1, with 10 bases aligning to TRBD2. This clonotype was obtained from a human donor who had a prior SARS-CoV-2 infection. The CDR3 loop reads CAISEGSGGAYNEQFF. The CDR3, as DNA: TGTGCCATCAGTGAAGGGAGCGGGGGGGCCTACAATGAGCAGTTCTTC.